This T cell receptor (beta chain) appears in the sequencing data of a study of early T cells in non-severe SARS-CoV-2 infection. TCRdb re-derived calls from the 5' RACE reads in MiXCR, one entry per CDR3 protein. The profile shows around 30,000 distinct CDR3 sequences, about 5% of them singletons. Ten or more counts support this clonotype. The clonotype comes from an adult who was a healthcare worker with PCR-confirmed SARS-CoV-2 infection or an uninfected control (not recorded which). Sequencing was done on a sample of whole blood.

The CDR3 bases are TGTGCCAGCAGCTACCCGGGAAGCAATCAGCCCCAGCATTTT. As protein: CASSYPGSNQPQHF. The gene calls are TRBV5-5 and TRBJ1-5; D is unresolved. This CDR3 contains 14 residues. The ends were cut back, 3 bases at V and 1 base at J, with 8 bases in the middle. CDR1 and CDR2 (germline): SGHKS, YYEKEE (reference sequence).